Here is one T cell receptor (beta chain) with its context. The data derive from a study of T cell changes during pregnancy in multiple sclerosis. Sequencing used immunoSEQ multiplex PCR; TCRdb keeps in-frame clones, though not all of them. This table holds tens of thousands of clones, over 90% found once. This CDR3 region has 13 residues. The V and J ends lost 5 bases and 3 bases respectively, with 11 bases between them. CDR1 SEHNR and CDR2 FQNEAQ come from the germline V gene (reference sequence). V gene TRBV7-9 combines with J gene TRBJ2-7; no clear D gene. The input for sequencing was peripheral blood, taken in the third trimester of pregnancy. The TCR comes from a female donor with multiple sclerosis, enrolled in a pregnancy study. Here the CDR3 reads CASSPTLDYEQYF. The CDR3 region has the DNA TGTGCCAGCAGCCCGACCCTAGACTACGAGCAGTACTTC.